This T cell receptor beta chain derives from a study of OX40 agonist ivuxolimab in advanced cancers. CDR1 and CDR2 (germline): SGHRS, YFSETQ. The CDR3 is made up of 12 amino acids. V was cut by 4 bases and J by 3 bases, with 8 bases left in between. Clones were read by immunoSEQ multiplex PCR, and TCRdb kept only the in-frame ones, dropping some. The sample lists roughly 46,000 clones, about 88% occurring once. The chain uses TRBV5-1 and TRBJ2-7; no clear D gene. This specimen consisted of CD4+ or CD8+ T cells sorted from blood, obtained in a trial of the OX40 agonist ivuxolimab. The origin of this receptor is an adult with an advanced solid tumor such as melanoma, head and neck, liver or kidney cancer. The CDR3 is CASSMDFYEQYF. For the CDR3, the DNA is TGCGCCAGCAGCATGGATTTCTACGAGCAGTACTTC.